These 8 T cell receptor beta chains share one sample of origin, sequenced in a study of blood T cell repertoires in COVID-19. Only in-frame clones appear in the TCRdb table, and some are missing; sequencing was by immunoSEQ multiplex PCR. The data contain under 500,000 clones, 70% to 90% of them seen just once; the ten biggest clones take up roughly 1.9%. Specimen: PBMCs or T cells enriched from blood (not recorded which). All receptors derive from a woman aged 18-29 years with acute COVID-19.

The CDR3, as DNA: TGTGCCACCAGCAGACAAACAGGGATCTACAATGAGCAGTTCTTC. Its translation is CATSRQTGIYNEQFF. The rearrangement joins TRBV15 to TRBJ2-1; tentatively, D is TRBD1 (6 bases). CDR1 is LNHNV, CDR2 YYDKDF, per germline (reference sequence). Trimming removed 2 bases from V and 3 bases from J, with 11 bases in between. CDR3 size: 15 residues.

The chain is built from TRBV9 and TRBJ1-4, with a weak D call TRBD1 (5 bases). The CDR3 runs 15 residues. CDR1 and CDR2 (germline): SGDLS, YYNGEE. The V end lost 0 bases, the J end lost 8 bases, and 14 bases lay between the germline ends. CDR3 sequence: CASSVGPQGGEKLFF. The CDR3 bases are TGTGCCAGCAGCGTAGGCCCCCAGGGTGGGGAAAAACTGTTTTTT.

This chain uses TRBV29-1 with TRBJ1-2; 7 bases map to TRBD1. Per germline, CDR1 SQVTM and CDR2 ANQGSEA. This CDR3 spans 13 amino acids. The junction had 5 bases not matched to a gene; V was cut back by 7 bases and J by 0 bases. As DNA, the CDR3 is TGCAGCGCTTGGGACAGTTCTAACTATGGCTACACCTTC. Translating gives CSAWDSSNYGYTF.

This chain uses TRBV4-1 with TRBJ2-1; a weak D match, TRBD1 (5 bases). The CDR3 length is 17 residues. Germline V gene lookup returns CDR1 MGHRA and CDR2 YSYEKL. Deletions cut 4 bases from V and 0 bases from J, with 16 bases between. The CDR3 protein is CASSPRVVFSSYNEQFF. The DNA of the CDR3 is TGCGCCAGCAGCCCCAGGGTGGTATTCAGCTCCTACAATGAGCAGTTCTTC.

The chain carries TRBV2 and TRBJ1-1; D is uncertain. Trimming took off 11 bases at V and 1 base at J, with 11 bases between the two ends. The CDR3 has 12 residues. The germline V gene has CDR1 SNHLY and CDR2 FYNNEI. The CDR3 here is CAGWARNTEAFF. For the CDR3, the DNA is TGTGCCGGTTGGGCCAGGAACACTGAAGCTTTCTTT.

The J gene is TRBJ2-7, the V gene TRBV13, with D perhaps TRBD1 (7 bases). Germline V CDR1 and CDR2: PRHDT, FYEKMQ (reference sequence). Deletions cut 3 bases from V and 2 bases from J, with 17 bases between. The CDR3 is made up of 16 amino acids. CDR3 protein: CASSFGGQPSPYEQYF. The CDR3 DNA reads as TGTGCCAGCAGCTTCGGGGGACAGCCCAGTCCCTACGAGCAGTACTTC.

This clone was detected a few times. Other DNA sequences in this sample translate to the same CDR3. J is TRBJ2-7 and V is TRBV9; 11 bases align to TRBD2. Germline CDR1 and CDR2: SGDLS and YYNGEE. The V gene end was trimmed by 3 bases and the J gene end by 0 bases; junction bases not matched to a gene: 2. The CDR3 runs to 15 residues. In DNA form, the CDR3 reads TGTGCCAGCAGCGCCGGGACTAGCGGCTCCTACGAGCAGTACTTC. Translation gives CASSAGTSGSYEQYF.

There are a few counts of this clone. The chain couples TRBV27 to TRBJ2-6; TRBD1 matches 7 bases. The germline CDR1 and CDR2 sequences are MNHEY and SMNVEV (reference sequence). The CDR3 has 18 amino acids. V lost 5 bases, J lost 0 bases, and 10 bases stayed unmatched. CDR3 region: CASSRRTGVRSGANVLTF. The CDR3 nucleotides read TGTGCCAGCAGTCGCCGGACAGGCGTTCGCTCTGGGGCCAACGTCCTGACTTTC.